The 11 T cell receptor beta chains in this list originate from one sample, sequenced in a study of cytomegalovirus exposure and HLA in healthy donors. The PCR used 60 Vbeta and 13 Jbeta primers. Clones were read by immunoSEQ multiplex PCR, and TCRdb kept only the in-frame ones, dropping some. Of roughly 150,000 clones listed, approximately 61% are singletons. The sequenced material came from PBMCs. The receptor source for this set is a human donor in good health.

The rearrangement joins TRBV28 to TRBJ1-2; 10 bases map to TRBD1. CDR1 is MDHEN and CDR2 is SYDVKM in the germline V gene. With V trimmed by 7 bases and J by 2 bases, 1 base remained unmatched. This CDR3 has 13 residues. The DNA of the CDR3 is TGTGCCAGCACGGACAGGGGGAACTATGGCTACACCTTC. It encodes CASTDRGNYGYTF.

The chain links TRBV18 to TRBJ2-1; D perhaps matches TRBD2 (5 bases). The CDR3 consists of 13 residues. Germline V lookup: CDR1 KGHSH, CDR2 LQKENI. V was cut by 3 bases and J by 6 bases, with 9 bases left in between. CDR3 nucleotide sequence: TGTGCCAGCTCACCCTCCCGGGGCAATGAGCAGTTCTTC. Protein sequence: CASSPSRGNEQFF.

The CDR3 spells CASSFRGQEQYF. DNA of the CDR3: TGTGCCAGCAGCTTCAGGGGGCAAGAGCAGTACTTC. The rearrangement uses TRBV6-5 and TRBJ2-7; 8 bases match TRBD1. CDR1 is MNHEY, CDR2 SVGAGI, per germline. Trimming cost V 6 bases and J 7 bases; bases outside gene matches: 5. The CDR3 loop spans 12 amino acids.

The chain recombines TRBV4-1 with TRBJ2-5; 8 nucleotides agree with TRBD1. The CDR3 covers 16 residues. The germline V gene has CDR1 MGHRA and CDR2 YSYEKL. With V trimmed by 1 base and J by 5 bases, 9 bases remained unmatched. In DNA form, the CDR3 reads TGCGCCAGCAGCCAAGGGTTCCCAGGGGGCGGGGAGACCCAGTACTTC. It encodes CASSQGFPGGGETQYF.

The V gene is TRBV4-1, the J gene TRBJ2-5; D ambiguous. CDR1 MGHRA and CDR2 YSYEKL come from the germline V gene. The CDR3 is 15 amino acids. V was trimmed by 2 bases and J by 6 bases, leaving 16 bases between them. The CDR3 reads CASSQSAPGLQTQYF. As DNA, the CDR3 is TGCGCCAGCAGCCAATCCGCCCCGGGTTTGCAGACCCAGTACTTC.

Regarding this clone: The sample holds other DNA sequences that translate to the same CDR3. The chain recombines TRBV11-3 with TRBJ1-1; D gene uncertain. With 1 base removed from V and 2 bases from J, the gap between germline ends came to 8 bases. The CDR3 runs 14 residues. CDR1 is SGHNT, CDR2 YENEEA, per germline. This CDR3 reads CASSLVASNTEAFF. The CDR3 region has the DNA TGTGCCAGCAGCTTAGTTGCGAGCAACACTGAAGCTTTCTTT.

This clone was seen a few times. J is TRBJ2-7 and V is TRBV19, with TRBD2 matching over 10 bases. Losses at the gene ends were 7 bases for V and 6 bases for J; bases not matched to a gene: 6. CDR1 and CDR2 (germline): LNHDA, SQIVND (reference sequence). This CDR3 contains 13 residues. The CDR3 region is CASTNSGRSEQYF. CDR3 nucleotides: TGTGCCAGTACGAATAGCGGGAGGTCCGAGCAGTACTTC.

The chain employs TRBV6-5 and TRBJ2-7; 12 bases are shared with TRBD1. The CDR3 is made up of 15 amino acids. Looked up from germline, CDR1 is MNHEY and CDR2 is SVGAGI. V lost 6 bases, J lost 5 bases, and 8 bases stayed unmatched. The CDR3 DNA reads as TGTGCCAGCAGGGGGGGGGACAGGGGGCCCCACGAGCAGTACTTC. Translated, it gives CASRGGDRGPHEQYF.

The chain combines TRBV7-9 with TRBJ2-2; TRBD2 matches at 9 bases. Trimming removed 4 bases from V and 3 bases from J; junction bases left unmatched: 6. From germline, CDR1 is SEHNR and CDR2 FQNEAQ (reference sequence). This CDR3 spans 16 amino acids. The CDR3 reads CASSWEREDDTGELFF. In nucleotides, the CDR3 is TGTGCCAGCAGCTGGGAGCGGGAGGATGACACCGGGGAGCTGTTTTTT. Variable domain in full (rest from reference TRBV7-9 and TRBJ2-2): DTGVSQNPRHKITKRGQNVTFRCDPISEHNRLYWYRQTLGQGPEFLTYFQNEAQLEKSRLLSDRFSAERPKGSFSTLEIQRTEQGDSAMYLCASSWEREDDTGELFFGEGSRLTVL.

The chain combines TRBV28 with TRBJ2-7, with D unclear. This CDR3 has 14 residues. V was cut by 2 bases and J by 2 bases, with 10 bases left in between. Germline CDR1 MDHEN, CDR2 SYDVKM. The CDR3 DNA reads as TGTGCCAGCAGTTTACCCATTACTCCCTACGAGCAGTACTTC. Amino acids: CASSLPITPYEQYF.

The CDR3 DNA follows: TGCGCCAGCAGCCAGGCCCGGGACAGGGGATCCTCCTACAATGAGCAGTTCTTC. It encodes CASSQARDRGSSYNEQFF. The genes are TRBV5-1 and TRBJ2-1, with 10 bases that match TRBD1. The CDR3 contains 18 residues. V was clipped by 4 bases and J by 0 bases; unmatched bases: 10. CDR1 and CDR2 from the germline V gene are SGHRS and YFSETQ.